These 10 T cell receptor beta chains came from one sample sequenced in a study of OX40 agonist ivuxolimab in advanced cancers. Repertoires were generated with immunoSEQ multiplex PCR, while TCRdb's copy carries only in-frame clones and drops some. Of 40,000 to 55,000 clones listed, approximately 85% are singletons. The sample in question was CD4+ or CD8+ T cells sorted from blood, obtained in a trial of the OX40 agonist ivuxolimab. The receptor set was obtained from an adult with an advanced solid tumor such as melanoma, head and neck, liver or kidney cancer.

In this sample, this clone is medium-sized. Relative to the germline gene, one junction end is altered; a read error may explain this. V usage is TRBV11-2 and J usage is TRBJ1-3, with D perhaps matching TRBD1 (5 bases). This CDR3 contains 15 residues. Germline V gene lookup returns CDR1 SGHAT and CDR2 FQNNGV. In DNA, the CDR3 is TGTGCCAGCAGCTTATCCACAGGATCTGAAAACACCATATATTTT. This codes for CASSLSTGSENTIYF.

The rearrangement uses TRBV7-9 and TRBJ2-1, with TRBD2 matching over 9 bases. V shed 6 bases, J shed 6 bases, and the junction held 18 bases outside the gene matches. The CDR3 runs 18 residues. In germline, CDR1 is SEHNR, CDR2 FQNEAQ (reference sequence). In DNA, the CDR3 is TGTGCCAGCAGGCATCCTAGCGGGGTGCGGGAGCTAGGCAATGAGCAGTTCTTC. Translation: CASRHPSGVRELGNEQFF.

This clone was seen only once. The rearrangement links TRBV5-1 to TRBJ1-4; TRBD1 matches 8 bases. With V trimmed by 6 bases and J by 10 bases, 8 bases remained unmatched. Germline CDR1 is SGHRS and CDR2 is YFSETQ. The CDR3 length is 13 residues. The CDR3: CASKLEDRAKLFF. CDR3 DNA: TGCGCCAGCAAGTTGGAGGACAGGGCAAAACTGTTTTTT.

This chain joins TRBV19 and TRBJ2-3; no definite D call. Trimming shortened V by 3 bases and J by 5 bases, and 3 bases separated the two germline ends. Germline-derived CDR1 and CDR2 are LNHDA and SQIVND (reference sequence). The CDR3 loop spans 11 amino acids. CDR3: CASSILDTQYF. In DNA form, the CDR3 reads TGTGCCAGTAGTATCTTAGATACGCAGTATTTT.

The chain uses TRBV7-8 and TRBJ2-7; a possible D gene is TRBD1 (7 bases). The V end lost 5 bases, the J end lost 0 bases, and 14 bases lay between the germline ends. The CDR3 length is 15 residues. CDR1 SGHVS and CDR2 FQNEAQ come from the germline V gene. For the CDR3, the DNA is TGTGCCAGCAGCGCGACAGGGACTGGCTCCTACGAGCAGTACTTC. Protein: CASSATGTGSYEQYF.

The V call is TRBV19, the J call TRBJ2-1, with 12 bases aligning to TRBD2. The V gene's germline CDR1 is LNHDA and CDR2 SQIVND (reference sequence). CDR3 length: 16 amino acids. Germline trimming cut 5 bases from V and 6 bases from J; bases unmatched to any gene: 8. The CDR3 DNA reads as TGTGCCAGTAGTGGAAGACTAGCGGGAGAGGGCAATGAGCAGTTCTTC. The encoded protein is CASSGRLAGEGNEQFF.

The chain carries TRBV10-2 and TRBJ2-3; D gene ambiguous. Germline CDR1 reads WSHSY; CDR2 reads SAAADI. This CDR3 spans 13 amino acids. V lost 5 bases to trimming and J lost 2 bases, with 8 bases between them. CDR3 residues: CASSPRDTDTQYF. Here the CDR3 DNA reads TGCGCCAGCAGTCCGCGAGACACAGATACGCAGTATTTT.

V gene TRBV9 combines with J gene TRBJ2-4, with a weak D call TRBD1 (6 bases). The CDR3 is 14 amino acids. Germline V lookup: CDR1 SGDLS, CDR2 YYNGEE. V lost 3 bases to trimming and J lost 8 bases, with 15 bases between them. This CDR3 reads CASSARQERDIQYF. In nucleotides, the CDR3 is TGTGCCAGCAGCGCAAGACAGGAACGGGACATTCAGTACTTC.

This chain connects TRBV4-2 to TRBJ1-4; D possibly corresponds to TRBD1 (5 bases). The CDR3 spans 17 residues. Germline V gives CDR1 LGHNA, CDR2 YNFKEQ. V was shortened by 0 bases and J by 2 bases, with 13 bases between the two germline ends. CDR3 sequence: CASSQDFRASTNEKLFF. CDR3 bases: TGTGCCAGCAGCCAAGATTTCAGGGCCTCCACTAATGAAAAACTGTTTTTT.

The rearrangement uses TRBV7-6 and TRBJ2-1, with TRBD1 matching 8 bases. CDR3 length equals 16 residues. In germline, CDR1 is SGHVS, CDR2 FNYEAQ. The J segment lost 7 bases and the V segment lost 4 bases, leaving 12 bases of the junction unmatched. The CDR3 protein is CASSSVVAGGGNEQFF. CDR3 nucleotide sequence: TGTGCCAGCAGCTCAGTCGTCGCAGGGGGCGGAAATGAGCAGTTCTTC.